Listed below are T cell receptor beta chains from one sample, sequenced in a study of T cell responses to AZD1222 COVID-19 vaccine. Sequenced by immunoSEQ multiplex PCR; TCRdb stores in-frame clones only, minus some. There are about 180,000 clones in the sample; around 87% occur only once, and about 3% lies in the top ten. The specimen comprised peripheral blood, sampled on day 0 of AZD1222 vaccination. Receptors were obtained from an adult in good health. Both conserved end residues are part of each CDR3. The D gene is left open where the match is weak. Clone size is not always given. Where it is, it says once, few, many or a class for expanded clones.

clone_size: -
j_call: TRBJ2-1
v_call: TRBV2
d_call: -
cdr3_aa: CAGAPGLNNEQFF
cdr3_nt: TGTGCCGGTGCTCCGGGACTTAACAATGAGCAGTTCTTC

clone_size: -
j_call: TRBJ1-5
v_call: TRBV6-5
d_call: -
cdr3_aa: CASSYSEKQPQHF
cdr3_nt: TGTGCCAGCAGTTACTCCGAAAAACAGCCCCAGCATTTT

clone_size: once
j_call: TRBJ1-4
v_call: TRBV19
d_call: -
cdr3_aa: CASSIARGRVGSNEKLFF
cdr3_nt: TGTGCCAGTAGTATAGCACGCGGAAGGGTAGGGTCCAATGAAAAACTGTTTTTT

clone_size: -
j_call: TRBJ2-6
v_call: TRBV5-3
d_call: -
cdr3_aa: CARIPTAWPGPSGANVLTF
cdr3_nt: TGTGCCAGAATCCCAACGGCCTGGCCGGGGCCCTCTGGGGCCAACGTCCTGACTTTC

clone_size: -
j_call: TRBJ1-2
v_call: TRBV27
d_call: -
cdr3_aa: CASSLFRGLNYGYTF
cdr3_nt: TGTGCCAGCAGTTTATTTCGGGGGCTGAACTATGGCTACACCTTC

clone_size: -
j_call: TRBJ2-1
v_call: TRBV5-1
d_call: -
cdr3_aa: CASSPVGGSNNEQFF
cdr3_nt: TGCGCCAGCAGCCCTGTGGGGGGCTCTAACAATGAGCAGTTCTTC

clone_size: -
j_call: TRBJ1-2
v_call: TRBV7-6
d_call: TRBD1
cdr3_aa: CASSPGQGTTYGYTF
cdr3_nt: TGTGCCAGCAGCCCCGGACAGGGGACTACCTATGGCTACACCTTC

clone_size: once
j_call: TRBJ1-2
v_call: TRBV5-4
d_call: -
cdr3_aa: CASSKGQVFDGYTF
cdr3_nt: TGTGCCAGCAGCAAGGGGCAGGTTTTCGATGGCTACACCTTC

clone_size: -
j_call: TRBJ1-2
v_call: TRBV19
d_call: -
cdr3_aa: CASSIYGQENGYTF
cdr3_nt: TGTGCCAGTAGTATTTACGGGCAGGAAAATGGCTACACCTTC

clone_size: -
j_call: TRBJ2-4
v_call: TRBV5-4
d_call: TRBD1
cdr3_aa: CASSIQGTKNIQYF
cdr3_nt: TGTGCCAGCAGCATACAGGGGACCAAAAACATTCAGTACTTC

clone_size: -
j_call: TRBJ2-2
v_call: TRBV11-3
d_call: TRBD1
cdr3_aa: CASTKTGSTGELFF
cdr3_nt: TGTGCCAGCACCAAGACAGGGTCCACCGGGGAGCTGTTTTTT

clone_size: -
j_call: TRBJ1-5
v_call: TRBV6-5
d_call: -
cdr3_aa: CASSFQGTDQPQHF
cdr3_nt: TGTGCCAGCAGTTTTCAGGGTACCGATCAGCCCCAGCATTTT

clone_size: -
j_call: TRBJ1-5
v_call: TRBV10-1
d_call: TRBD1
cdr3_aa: CATRQGPNQPQHF
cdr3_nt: TGCGCCACTAGACAGGGCCCCAATCAGCCCCAGCATTTT

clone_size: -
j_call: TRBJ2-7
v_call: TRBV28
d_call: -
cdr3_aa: CASSVGVLGEQYF
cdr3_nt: TGTGCCAGCAGTGTAGGGGTTTTAGGAGAGCAGTACTTC

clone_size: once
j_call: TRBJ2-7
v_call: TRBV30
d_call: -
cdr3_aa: CAWTPLGGGSSYEQYF
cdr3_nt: TGTGCCTGGACCCCCCTGGGGGGCGGAAGTTCCTACGAGCAGTACTTC

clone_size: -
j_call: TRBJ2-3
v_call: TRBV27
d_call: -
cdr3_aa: CASSWRDSFTDTQYF
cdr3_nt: TGTGCCAGCAGTTGGAGGGACAGCTTCACAGATACGCAGTATTTT

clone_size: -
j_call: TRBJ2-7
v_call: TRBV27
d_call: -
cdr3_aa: CASSYTGGQALLREQYF
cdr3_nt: TGTGCCAGCAGTTACACGGGGGGACAGGCGTTACTTAGAGAGCAGTACTTC

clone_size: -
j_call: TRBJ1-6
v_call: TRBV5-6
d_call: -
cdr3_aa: CASSRRTAFNSPLHF
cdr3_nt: TGTGCCAGCAGCAGGCGGACAGCCTTTAATTCACCCCTCCACTTT

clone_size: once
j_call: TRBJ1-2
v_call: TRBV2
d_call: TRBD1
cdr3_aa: CASSEGAQGGNYGYTF
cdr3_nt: TGTGCCAGCAGTGAAGGTGCGCAGGGGGGGAACTATGGCTACACCTTC

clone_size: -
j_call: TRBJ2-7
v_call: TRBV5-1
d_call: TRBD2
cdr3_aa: CASSMTSGAYEQYF
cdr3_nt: TGCGCCAGCAGCATGACTAGCGGGGCCTACGAGCAGTACTTC

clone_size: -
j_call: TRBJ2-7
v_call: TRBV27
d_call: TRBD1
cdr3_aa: CASSFLDRGVIEQYF
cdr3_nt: TGTGCCAGCAGTTTCCTGGACAGGGGAGTAATCGAGCAGTACTTC

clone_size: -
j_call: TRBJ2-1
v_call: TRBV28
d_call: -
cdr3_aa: CASSSAGLALSSYNEQFF
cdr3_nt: TGTGCCAGCAGTTCCGCAGGGCTAGCGCTAAGCTCCTACAATGAGCAGTTCTTC

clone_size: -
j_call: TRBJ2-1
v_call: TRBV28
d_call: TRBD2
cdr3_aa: CASSPSGTGVGEQFF
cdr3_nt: TGTGCCAGCAGTCCTAGCGGGACGGGGGTTGGTGAGCAGTTCTTC

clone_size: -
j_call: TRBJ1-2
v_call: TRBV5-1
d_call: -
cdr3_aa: CASSSSDVPNYGYTF
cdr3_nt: TGCGCCAGCAGCTCATCAGACGTACCTAACTATGGCTACACCTTC

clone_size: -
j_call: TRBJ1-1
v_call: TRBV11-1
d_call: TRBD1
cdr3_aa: CASSFGRGLSTEAFF
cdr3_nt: TGTGCCAGCAGCTTTGGAAGGGGGCTGAGCACTGAAGCTTTCTTT